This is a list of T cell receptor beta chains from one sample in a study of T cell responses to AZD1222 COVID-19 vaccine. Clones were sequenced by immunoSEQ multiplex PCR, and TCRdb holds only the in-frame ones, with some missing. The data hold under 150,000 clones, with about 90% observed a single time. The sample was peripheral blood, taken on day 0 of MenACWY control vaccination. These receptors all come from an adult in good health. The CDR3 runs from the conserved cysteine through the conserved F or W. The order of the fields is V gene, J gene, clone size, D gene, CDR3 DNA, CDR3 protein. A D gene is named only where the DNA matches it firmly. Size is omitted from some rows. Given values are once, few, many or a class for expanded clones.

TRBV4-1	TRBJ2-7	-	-	TGCGCCAGCAGCCAAGCCCCGGCGCGCGAGCAGTACTTC	CASSQAPAREQYF
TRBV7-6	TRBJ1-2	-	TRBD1	TGTGCCAGCAGCCCGCCGGACAGGGATGGCTACACCTTC	CASSPPDRDGYTF
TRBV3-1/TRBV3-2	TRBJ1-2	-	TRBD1	TGTGCCAGCAGCCGCTCCAGGGGGGTTCATGGCTACACCTTC	CASSRSRGVHGYTF
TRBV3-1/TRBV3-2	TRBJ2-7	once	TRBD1	TGTGCCAGCAGCCAATGGGACAGGGGGCTCTACGAGCAGTACTTC	CASSQWDRGLYEQYF
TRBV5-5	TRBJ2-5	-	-	TGTGCCAGCAGCTTGTGGTCAGGAAAAGAGACCCAGTACTTC	CASSLWSGKETQYF
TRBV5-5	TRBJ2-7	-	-	TGTGCCAGCAGCTTGGCATTGAGCTCCTACGAGCAGTACTTC	CASSLALSSYEQYF
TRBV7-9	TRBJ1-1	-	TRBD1	TGTGCCAGCAGCTTAGTGGCAGGGGGCAAGACTGAAGCTTTCTTT	CASSLVAGGKTEAFF
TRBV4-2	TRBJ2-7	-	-	TGTGCCAGCAGCCAAGAAATGCGGGCGACCTACGAGCAGTACTTC	CASSQEMRATYEQYF
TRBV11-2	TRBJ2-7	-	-	TGTGCCAGCACCCAAGGGCAGGGTCGCGAGCAGTACTTC	CASTQGQGREQYF
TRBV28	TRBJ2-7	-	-	TGTGCCAGCAGTGTATCCTTGGAGGAGCAGTACTTC	CASSVSLEEQYF
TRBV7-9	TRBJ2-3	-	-	TGTGCCAGCAGCTTAGCGACAGGCACAGATACGCAGTATTTT	CASSLATGTDTQYF
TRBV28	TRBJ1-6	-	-	TGTGCCACGGACGGGACTCTGGGTTCACCCCTCCACTTT	CATDGTLGSPLHF
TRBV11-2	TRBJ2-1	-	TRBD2	TGTGCCAGCAGCTCACCCCGGAGCGGGAGTGGAGTCGGTGAGCAGTTCTTC	CASSSPRSGSGVGEQFF
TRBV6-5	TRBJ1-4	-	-	TGTGCCAGCAGCCGGACAGTAGGGGAAAAACTGTTTTTT	CASSRTVGEKLFF
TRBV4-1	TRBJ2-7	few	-	TGCGCCAGCAGCCAAGTAGCATATTACGAGCAGTACTTC	CASSQVAYYEQYF
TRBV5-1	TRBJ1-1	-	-	TGCGCCAGCAGCCTCAGAGGGGGGAACACTGAAGCTTTCTTT	CASSLRGGNTEAFF
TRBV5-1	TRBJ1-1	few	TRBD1	TGCGCCAGCAGGGACAGGGGACCTGAAGCTTTCTTT	CASRDRGPEAFF
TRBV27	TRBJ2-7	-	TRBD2	TGTGCCAGCAGTTGGAGCGGGACCCCCTACGAGCAGTACTTC	CASSWSGTPYEQYF
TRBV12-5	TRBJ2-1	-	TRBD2	TGTGCTAGTGGTTCTAGCGGAGATTACAATGAGCAGTTCTTC	CASGSSGDYNEQFF
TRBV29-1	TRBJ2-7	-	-	TGCAGCGTTCCAGGCCCGGTAGGCGAGCAGTACTTC	CSVPGPVGEQYF
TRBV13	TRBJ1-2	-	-	TGTGCCAGCAGCTTCATAGGGACCCACTATGGCTACACCTTC	CASSFIGTHYGYTF
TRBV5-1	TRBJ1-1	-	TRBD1	TGCGCCAGCGGGACAGGGTACACTGAAGCTTTCTTT	CASGTGYTEAFF
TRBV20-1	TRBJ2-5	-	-	TGCAGTGCGCTTAAAAAGACCCAGTACTTC	CSALKKTQYF
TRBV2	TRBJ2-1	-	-	TGTGCCAGCAGTGAAGTTAGGGGGACAAATGAGCAGTTCTTC	CASSEVRGTNEQFF
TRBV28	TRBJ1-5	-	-	TGTGCCAGCAGCCTCTCGGCCACAGGTCAGCCCCAGCATTTT	CASSLSATGQPQHF
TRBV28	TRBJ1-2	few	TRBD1	TGTGCCAGCTTGAGGCAGGGGGCGATTAACTATGGCTACACCTTC	CASLRQGAINYGYTF
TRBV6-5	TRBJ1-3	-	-	TGTGCCAGCAGTTACTCGGGACAAGCGGACACCATATATTTT	CASSYSGQADTIYF
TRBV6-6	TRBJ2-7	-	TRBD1	TGTGCCACCCGACAGGGGGCAGACGAGCAGTACTTC	CATRQGADEQYF
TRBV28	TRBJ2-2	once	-	TGTGCCAGCAGTTTCTGGGGTGGGGAGCTGTTTTTT	CASSFWGGELFF
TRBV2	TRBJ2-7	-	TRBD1	TGTGCCACCCCGGGACAGGGGTTAGGAGAGCAGTACTTC	CATPGQGLGEQYF
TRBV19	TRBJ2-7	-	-	TGTGCCAGTAGCGCCCTGGGGGCTCTCGAGCAGTACTTC	CASSALGALEQYF
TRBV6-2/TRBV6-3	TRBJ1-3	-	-	TGTGCCAGCAGTTTCGGGCACTCTGGAAACACCATATATTTT	CASSFGHSGNTIYF
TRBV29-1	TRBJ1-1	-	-	TGCAGCGTTCGAAGGGCTATGAACACTGAAGCTTTCTTT	CSVRRAMNTEAFF
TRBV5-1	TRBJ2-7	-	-	TGCGCCAGCAGCTTATCGGAAACCCTCTACGAGCAGTACTTC	CASSLSETLYEQYF
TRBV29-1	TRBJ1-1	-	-	TGCAGCGTTCGGGACAACACTGAAGCTTTCTTT	CSVRDNTEAFF
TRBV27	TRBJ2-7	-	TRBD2	TGTGCCAGCAGTCTGGGACTAGCGACGCACGAGCAGTACTTC	CASSLGLATHEQYF
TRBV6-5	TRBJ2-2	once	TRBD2	TGTGCCAGCGGCCTCCGGACGGGAGGGACCGGGGAGCTGTTTTTT	CASGLRTGGTGELFF
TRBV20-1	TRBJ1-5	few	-	TGCAGTGCTAGTTTCAGGGACAATCAGCCCCAGCATTTT	CSASFRDNQPQHF
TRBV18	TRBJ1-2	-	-	TGTGCCAGCTCACCGGGCGGATCCCCCTATGGCTACACCTTC	CASSPGGSPYGYTF
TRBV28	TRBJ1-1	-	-	TGTGCCAGCAGTTTGGGGGGCAACCACCCGGGCACTGAAGCTTTCTTT	CASSLGGNHPGTEAFF
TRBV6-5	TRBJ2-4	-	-	TGTGCCAGCAGTTACTCGAGGACCAAAAACATTCAGTACTTC	CASSYSRTKNIQYF
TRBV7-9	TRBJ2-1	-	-	TGTGCCAGCAGCTTAGTTCAGACTAGAGGCGATGAGCAGTTCTTC	CASSLVQTRGDEQFF
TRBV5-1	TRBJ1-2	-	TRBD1	TGCGCCAGCAGCTTGGATACGACAGGGGGCATCTATGGCTACACCTTC	CASSLDTTGGIYGYTF
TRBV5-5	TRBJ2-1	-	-	TGTGCCAGCATCCGGGACTTCTACAATGAGCAGTTCTTC	CASIRDFYNEQFF
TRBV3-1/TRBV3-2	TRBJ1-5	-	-	TGTGCCAGCAGCCAAGATGGGTTAGGCAATCAGCCCCAGCATTTT	CASSQDGLGNQPQHF
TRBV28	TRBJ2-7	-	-	TGTGCCAGCAGTCAGGGTTACTCCTACGAGCAGTACTTC	CASSQGYSYEQYF
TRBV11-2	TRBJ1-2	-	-	TGTGCCAGCAGCTTAGAACGTCGGAGCTACACCTTC	CASSLERRSYTF
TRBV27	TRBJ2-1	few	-	TGTGCCAGCAGTTTATCGCCCGGGACGCAGTTCTTC	CASSLSPGTQFF
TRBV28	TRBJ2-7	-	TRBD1	TGTGCCAGCAGTTCCGGAACCGGGACAGTTGGGATCCGGAAAAACTACGAGCAGTACTTC	CASSSGTGTVGIRKNYEQYF
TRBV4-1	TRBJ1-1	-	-	TGCGCCAGCAGCCAAGACAGGGGAGTCGCTGAAGCTTTCTTT	CASSQDRGVAEAFF
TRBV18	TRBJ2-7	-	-	TGTGCCAGCTCACCAGGGGGGGCCTGGAGAGATATCGAGCAGTACTTC	CASSPGGAWRDIEQYF
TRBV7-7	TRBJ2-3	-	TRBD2	TGTGCTAGCAGCTTAGTTCGCGGGAGGGCCCTTAGGGCAGATACGCAGTATTTT	CASSLVRGRALRADTQYF
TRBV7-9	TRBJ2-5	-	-	TGTGCCAGCAGCGGTCTAGCCCAAGAGACCCAGTACTTC	CASSGLAQETQYF
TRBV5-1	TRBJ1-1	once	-	TGCGCCAGCAGCCTTCTGACAGTGAACACTGAAGCTTTCTTT	CASSLLTVNTEAFF